This T cell receptor (beta chain) was retrieved from a study of shared clonotypes between healthy human individuals (TCRdb year 2020). About the investigation overall: The cohort included a few men and two women between 18 and 49 years of age. Libraries were prepared and TCR repertoires were sequenced by different laboratories using diverse techniques, in order to increase sequencing depth and limit assay-specific biases. The study deeply sequenced blood TCR repertoires of about 5 healthy adults to estimate repertoire size and the extent of clonotype sharing between individuals. Per donor, three plates each were used for CD4 naive and CD4 memory, two for CD8 naive, and one for CD8 memory. Between about 0.94 and 8.9 billion PBMCs per donor were obtained by leukapheresis.

A word on this clone: What this receptor recognizes is not known. No much larger clone exists at a distance of one base, and base qualities are not known.

Healthy HIV-negative adults with no recently reported acute infections or vaccinations were included as donors. Every donor was a Caucasian adult living in Nashville, Tennessee, USA. CD4+ T cells were enriched by magnetic negative selection, after which naive cells were positively selected on CD45RA and the negative fraction was taken as the memory subset. Blood was collected by leukapheresis, and PBMCs were isolated by Ficoll-Histopaque density gradient centrifugation and then cryopreserved in liquid nitrogen vapor phase. Analytical flow cytometry was used to check the purity and quantity of each magnetically sorted T cell population. Genomic DNA was isolated from every sorted fraction and measured by UV absorbance on a Nanodrop 2000c. Using the deep immunoSEQ assay, multiplex PCR amplified TCR CDR3 regions from genomic DNA. Extracted genomic DNA from each cell subset was distributed evenly across all wells of several immunoSEQ 96-well plates, and each plate was treated as a replicate. For sorted subsets, roughly 200 ng of genomic DNA, equivalent to 25,000 to 35,000 T cell genomes, went into each replicate PCR. The purified libraries were quantified using a Qubit 3.0 fluorometer, sized with a Bioanalyzer 2100, and then quantified again using the KAPA Library Quantification kit. A separate single-read 150-cycle Illumina NextSeq 550 flow cell was used to sequence each immunoSEQ 96-well plate. As for how the authors treated the data: The immunoSEQ output contained only junctional sequences without quality scores, so filtering could not match that applied to full-length reads. To assign V/J genes and CDR3, sequences were annotated against IMGT germline references using PyIR, a Python wrapper for IgBLAST v1.9. Reads were removed for weak V/J assignments (E-value above 1e-6), missing CDR3, stop codons, out-of-frame junctions, or ambiguous translated residues. V3J clonotypes were defined by identical inferred V gene, J gene, and CDR3 amino acid sequence. To compute the percentage overlap between repertoires, the number of shared unique clonotypes was divided by the size of the smaller repertoire. Three approaches were used to assess repertoire richness: RTK rarefaction, the Chao1 estimator, and Recon v2.1 estimates of unobserved clonotypes. Generation probabilities were computed with OLGA for all TCRbeta clonotypes obtained by the gDNA method from several donors. TCRdb re-hosts the immuneACCESS table, in-frame sequences only. Its copies lack some clones; in the studies checked, an unresolved V gene accounts for under half of them, and the cause for the rest is not known. Clone size and the V and J calls come from that table; the DNA yielded D and trimming. The sample has roughly 2.6 million clones on record, about 92% of them singletons. The ten largest clones capture over 0.12% of the sample.

Results the study describes overall, beyond this receptor: Roughly 5.2% of naive CD4, 3.5% of naive CD8, 2.3% of memory CD4, and 0.4% of memory CD8 clonotypes were shared across several donors. Incomplete sequencing was indicated by rarefaction of sorted-subset datasets, despite the large sequencing depth. Sampling was restricted to blood, and TCR repertoires in tissues likely differ from the TCR repertoires found in blood. The small number of donors limited the genetic and exposure-history diversity represented. Based on pairwise subsampling, the degree of clonotype sharing among donors was expected to be affected by sequencing depth. Clonotypes shared by all four sorted-subset donors showed higher generation probabilities than non-shared clonotypes. Naive subsets generally had larger estimated clonotype richness than memory subsets did.

V is pared back by 7 bases and J by 6 bases, with 13 bases lying between the germline termini. Via the germline V gene, CDR1 is SGHAT and CDR2 FQNNGV. Taken from cysteine to phenylalanine, the CDR3 has 13 residues. Here the CDR3 DNA is all that survives: 39 bases in frame from base 1. This sequence originates from a man in his late teens or twenties in good health. The sequencing sample was made of naive CD4+ T cells sorted from blood. The cell subset or site label on this specimen signifies: CD45RA+ positively selected. The V gene is TRBV11-2 and the J gene is TRBJ2-1; the D gene lacks a confident call. The CDR3 loop reads CASTPQMGNEQFF. The DNA reads TGTGCCAGCACCCCCCAGATGGGCAATGAGCAGTTCTTC.